Below, 15 T cell receptor beta chains from the same sample are listed, as sequenced in a study of blood T cell repertoires in COVID-19. Only in-frame clones appear in the TCRdb table, and some are missing; sequencing was by immunoSEQ multiplex PCR. Of hundreds of thousands of clones in the sample, more than 80% were seen once. Sequenced material: peripheral blood. Receptors originate from a woman in her twenties or thirties with active or convalescent COVID-19.

A few counts support this clone. The same CDR3 arises from other DNA sequences in this sample as well. DNA for the CDR3: TGTGCCAGCAGCCCGACAGGGGGCACTGAAGCTTTCTTT. Its protein product is CASSPTGGTEAFF. This rearrangement joins TRBV6-5 to TRBJ1-1; 9 bases match TRBD1. Germline V lookup: CDR1 MNHEY, CDR2 SVGAGI. J was trimmed by 4 bases and V by 6 bases; bases with no gene match: 3. This CDR3 region has 13 residues.

The chain couples TRBV5-4 to TRBJ2-5; the D is unclear. This CDR3 spans 11 amino acids. V was shortened by 4 bases and J by 3 bases, with 4 bases between the two germline ends. In germline, CDR1 is SGHNT, CDR2 YYREEE (reference sequence). CDR3 in DNA: TGTGCCAGCAGCCTAGAAGAGACCCAGTACTTC. Its translation is CASSLEETQYF.

The chain couples TRBV27 to TRBJ1-3, with 7 bases lining up with TRBD1. J was trimmed by 0 bases and V by 5 bases; bases with no gene match: 7. Looked up from germline, CDR1 is MNHEY and CDR2 is SMNVEV (reference sequence). CDR3 size: 16 residues. For the CDR3, the DNA is TGTGCCAGCAGTCACGGTGCAGGGGGCTCTGGAAACACCATATATTTT. Translating it yields CASSHGAGGSGNTIYF.

The rearrangement links TRBV19 to TRBJ1-6; D is unresolved. V dropped 0 bases and J dropped 13 bases, with 10 bases sitting between them. CDR1 LNHDA and CDR2 SQIVND come from the germline V gene (reference sequence). The CDR3 is made up of 13 amino acids. CDR3 coding DNA: TGTGCCAGTAGTATAGACCCGAGTCGGCCCCTCCACTTT. This codes for CASSIDPSRPLHF.

The chain employs TRBV2 and TRBJ1-1, with 9 positions matching TRBD1. Germline CDR1 and CDR2: SNHLY and FYNNEI. Trimming took 6 bases from V and 6 from J; bases not matched to a gene: 8. This CDR3 contains 14 residues. The CDR3, as DNA: TGTGCCAGCAGACCAGACAGGGGGAAGGCTGAAGCTTTCTTT. Protein: CASRPDRGKAEAFF. Full variable domain (remainder filled in from reference TRBV2 and TRBJ1-1): EPEVTQTPSHQVTQMGQEVILRCVPISNHLYFYWYRQILGQKVEFLVSFYNNEISEKSEIFDDQFSVERPDGSNFTLKIRSTKLEDSAMYFCASRPDRGKAEAFFGQGTRLTVV.

This clone came up a few times. The chain is built from TRBV30 and TRBJ2-5, with TRBD2 identical over 7 bases. This CDR3 region has 15 residues. The ends lost 1 base at V and 5 bases at J; junction bases unmatched: 10. The germline gives CDR1 GTSNPN, CDR2 SVGIG (reference sequence). The CDR3 nucleotides read TGTGCCTGGAGTGAGGGACTACGGGGTGGGGAGACCCAGTACTTC. Translation gives CAWSEGLRGGETQYF.

The chain has TRBV19 and TRBJ1-2; 7 bases align to TRBD1. Trimming at V came to 4 bases and at J to 4 bases, leaving 9 bases not matched to a gene. The CDR3 is 15 amino acids. CDR1 is LNHDA, CDR2 SQIVND, per germline (reference sequence). The CDR3 region is CASSTAIQGIYGYTF. The DNA for the CDR3 is TGTGCCAGTAGTACAGCTATACAGGGGATCTATGGCTACACCTTC.

This clone was detected only once. The chain employs TRBV3-1 (or the pseudogene TRBV3-2) and TRBJ2-2; tentatively, D is TRBD2 (6 bases). CDR1 and CDR2 from the germline V gene are LGHDT and YNNKEL (reference sequence). Trimming pared 0 bases from V and 2 bases from J, leaving 10 bases between. The CDR3 is 16 amino acids. CDR3 DNA: TGTGCCAGCAGCCAAGATTTGGCGGGAAACACCGGGGAGCTGTTTTTT. It translates to CASSQDLAGNTGELFF.

V and J are TRBV6-6 and TRBJ1-5; no reliable D call. This CDR3 spans 15 amino acids. CDR1 is MNHNY and CDR2 is SVGAGI in the germline V gene (reference sequence). The V end was cut by 5 bases, the J end by 3 bases, with 14 bases between. In DNA, the CDR3 is TGTGCCAGCAGTCCCCGCCGGGAGGTCAATCAGCCCCAGCATTTT. Amino acids: CASSPRREVNQPQHF.

The chain employs TRBV29-1 and TRBJ1-1; weak D call: TRBD1 (5 bases). Germline V gene data show CDR1 as SQVTM and CDR2 as ANQGSEA. The length of the CDR3 is 16 residues. V lost 8 bases, J lost 2 bases, and 24 bases lay in between. CDR3 loop: CSMTLRLGALNTEAFF. As DNA, the CDR3 is TGCAGCATGACACTTAGGTTAGGGGCCCTCAACACTGAAGCTTTCTTT.

The gene calls are TRBV6-5 and TRBJ1-2; the match to TRBD1 covers 9 bases. Germline-derived CDR1 and CDR2 are MNHEY and SVGAGI. Trimming removed 6 bases from V and 5 bases from J; junction bases left unmatched: 7. This CDR3 has 14 residues. The CDR3 DNA is TGTGCCAGCAGCTTACAGGGGGCGTTGTATGGCTACACCTTC. Translation: CASSLQGALYGYTF.

The V gene is TRBV11-2, the J gene TRBJ1-6, with D possibly matching TRBD1 (6 bases). Germline V gives CDR1 SGHAT, CDR2 FQNNGV. The CDR3 totals 13 residues. The V end was cut by 5 bases, the J end by 10 bases, with 12 bases between. The CDR3 loop reads CASSPPGDSPLHF. Here the CDR3 DNA reads TGTGCCAGCAGCCCCCCAGGGGACTCACCCCTCCACTTT.

The chain combines TRBV6-1 with TRBJ1-2; weak D call: TRBD1 (5 bases). This CDR3 spans 13 amino acids. Trimming took off 2 bases at V and 5 bases at J, with 9 bases between the two ends. In germline, CDR1 is MNHNS, CDR2 SASEGT. This chain's CDR3 is CASSEPGRYGYTF. The CDR3 coding sequence is TGTGCCAGCAGTGAACCAGGGAGGTATGGCTACACCTTC.

The genes are TRBV3-1 (or the pseudogene TRBV3-2) and TRBJ2-7, with D possibly matching TRBD2 (6 bases). This CDR3 contains 15 residues. V shed 1 base and J shed 2 bases, with 12 bases lying between them. Germline V lookup: CDR1 LGHDT, CDR2 YNNKEL (reference sequence). The CDR3 region has the DNA TGTGCCAGCAGCCAAGTTCGCGGGGCAACCTACGAGCAGTACTTC. It encodes CASSQVRGATYEQYF.

V is TRBV6-1 and J is TRBJ1-2; 9 bases are shared with TRBD1. This CDR3 comprises 14 residues. After removal of 3 bases from V and 2 bases from J, the junction contained 1 base not matched to a gene. Per germline, CDR1 MNHNS and CDR2 SASEGT. This chain's CDR3 is CASSETGGNYGYTF. The CDR3 region has the DNA TGTGCCAGCAGTGAGACAGGGGGGAACTATGGCTACACCTTC.